This TCR beta chain emerged from a study of blood T cell repertoires in COVID-19 (dated by TCRdb to 2020 to 2021). As for the study more broadly: Collaborator samples came from the United States, Italy and Spain and covered acute and convalescent phases of COVID-19. The prospective study material was composed of cDNA or gDNA derived from T cells, B-cell-depleted T cells, or PBMCs. Deeply sampled blood TCRbeta repertoires from subjects exposed to, actively infected with, or recovered from COVID-19 were included in the dataset. A freely available public database, intended as a resource for researchers studying the immune response to SARS-CoV-2, is where the repertoires were released. The samples were drawn from the first 160 participants of the ongoing ImmuneRACE study and from about 1,200 subjects provided by 6 global collaborators. Sample metadata almost always included a de-identified subject ID, COVID-19 status, age in years and sex. Where available, HLA class I and class II types were obtained from metadata supplied by the sample provider rather than from assay-based typing.

Whole blood was collected in K2EDTA tubes by collaborating institutions according to the institutions' own protocols. For TCRbeta analysis, collaborators shipped samples as frozen whole blood, isolated PBMCs, or DNA extracted from either of those sample types. A single count supports this clone. Its recognized antigen is unknown. Base qualities are not provided; no much larger clone lies one nucleotide away. There are 13 amino acids in the CDR3, from cysteine to phenylalanine inclusive. Only the CDR3 DNA is retained, 39 bases long and in frame from the first base. The junction shows trimming of 6 bases on V and 5 bases on J, plus 13 bases between the germline ends. In the germline V gene, CDR1 corresponds to LGHNT and CDR2 to FRNRAP. General conclusions and limits of the study: The quantity of clinical and demographic metadata differed by source and by participant and was supplied without curation.

TCRbeta CDR3 regions were amplified from genomic DNA using the immunoSEQ Assay, a bias-controlled multiplex PCR. Regarding the original processing steps: The number of nucleated cells in each sample was estimated by amplification of reference gene primers within the assay. To quantify the absolute abundance of each unique TCRbeta CDR3 rearrangement, sequence reads were collapsed and filtered. Productive Simpson clonality was computed per sample as the square root of Simpson's diversity index over productive rearrangements. TCRdb carries this immuneACCESS record with in-frame sequences only. Its versions omit some clonotypes, under half of them owing to an unresolved V gene in the studies checked, with the rest unexplained. V and J calls and clone size are given by that table; D and trimming were obtained from the DNA. The sample yields more than 85,000 clones; approximately 72% were counted once. The ten largest clones add up to around 24% of the sample.

The chain joins TRBV12-5 to TRBJ2-5; a weak D assignment points to TRBD1 (6 bases agree). The sample consisted of peripheral blood. This clonotype originated in a man in his 70s with acute or convalescent COVID-19. The nucleotide sequence reads as follows: TGTGCTAGTGGCCTGACAGGACGGGAGACCCAGTACTTC. Its protein reads: CASGLTGRETQYF.